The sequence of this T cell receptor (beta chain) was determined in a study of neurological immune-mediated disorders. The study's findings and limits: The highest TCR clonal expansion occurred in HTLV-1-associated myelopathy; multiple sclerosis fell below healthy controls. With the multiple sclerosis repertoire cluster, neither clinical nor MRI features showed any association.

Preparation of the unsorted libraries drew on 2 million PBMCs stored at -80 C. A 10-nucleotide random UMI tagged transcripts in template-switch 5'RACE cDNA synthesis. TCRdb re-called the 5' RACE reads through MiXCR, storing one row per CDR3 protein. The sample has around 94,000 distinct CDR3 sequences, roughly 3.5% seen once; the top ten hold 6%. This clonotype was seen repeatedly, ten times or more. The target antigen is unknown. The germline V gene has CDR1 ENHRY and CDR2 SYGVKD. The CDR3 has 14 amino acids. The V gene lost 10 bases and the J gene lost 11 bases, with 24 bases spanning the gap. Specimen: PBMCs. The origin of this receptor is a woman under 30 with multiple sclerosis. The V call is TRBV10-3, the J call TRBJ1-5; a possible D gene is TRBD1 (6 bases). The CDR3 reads CATGAGPSNRSQHF. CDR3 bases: TGTGCCACGGGGGCCGGCCCATCAAACCGGTCCCAGCATTTT.